This TCR beta chain emerged from a study of shared clonotypes between healthy human individuals. This CDR3 region has 11 residues. Germline V CDR1 and CDR2: SGHAT, FQNNGV. V lost 7 bases and J lost 9, with 10 bases in between. Using immunoSEQ multiplex PCR, the repertoire was profiled, and TCRdb retains in-frame clones only, with some absent. Of about 1 million clones in the sample, approximately 72% are singletons; the top ten hold 1.4%. V is TRBV11-2 and J is TRBJ2-4; a possible D gene is TRBD2 (5 bases). This receptor was taken from a man between 18 and 35 years old in good health. Source material: memory CD4+ T cells sorted from blood. Subset meaning: CD45RA-negative fraction. CDR3 bases: TGTGCCAGCACCTCAGGAGGCATTCAGTACTTC. Residues: CASTSGGIQYF.